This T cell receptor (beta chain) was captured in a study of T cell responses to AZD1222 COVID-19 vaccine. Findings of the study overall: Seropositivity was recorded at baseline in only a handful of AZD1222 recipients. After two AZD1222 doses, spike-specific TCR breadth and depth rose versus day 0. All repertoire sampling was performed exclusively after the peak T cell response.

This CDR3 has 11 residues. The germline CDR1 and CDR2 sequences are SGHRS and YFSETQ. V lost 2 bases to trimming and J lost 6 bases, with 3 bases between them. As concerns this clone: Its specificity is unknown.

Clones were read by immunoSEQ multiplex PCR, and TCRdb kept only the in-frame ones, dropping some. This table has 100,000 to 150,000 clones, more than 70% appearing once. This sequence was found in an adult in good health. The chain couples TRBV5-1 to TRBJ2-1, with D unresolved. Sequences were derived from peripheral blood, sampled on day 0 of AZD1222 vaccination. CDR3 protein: CASSLINEQFF. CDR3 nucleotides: TGCGCCAGCAGCTTAATCAATGAGCAGTTCTTC. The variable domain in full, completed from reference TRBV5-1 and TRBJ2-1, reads KAGVTQTPRYLIKTRGQQVTLSCSPISGHRSVSWYQQTPGQGLQFLFEYFSETQRNKGNFPGRFSGRQFSNSRSEMNVSTLELGDSALYLCASSLINEQFFGPGTRLTVL.